The 20 T cell receptor beta chains in this list originate from one sample, sequenced in a study of blood T cell repertoires in COVID-19. Assay used: immunoSEQ multiplex PCR; TCRdb lists only in-frame clones, some missing. The sample carries tens of thousands of clones, roughly four fifths recorded once. The source material was peripheral blood. The receptors derive from a woman aged 55-70 years with acute or convalescent COVID-19.

The chain's CDR3 is CASSRESFSYEQYF. Here the CDR3 DNA reads TGTGCCAGTAGTAGAGAATCATTCTCCTACGAGCAGTACTTC. This chain joins TRBV19 and TRBJ2-7; D gene uncertain. CDR1 is LNHDA and CDR2 is SQIVND in the germline V gene (reference sequence). The CDR3 loop spans 14 amino acids. Trimming pared 4 bases from V and 0 bases from J, leaving 10 bases between. The full variable domain, with the rest looked up from reference TRBV19 and TRBJ2-7, is DGGITQSPKYLFRKEGQNVTLSCEQNLNHDAMYWYRQDPGQGLRLIYYSQIVNDFQKGDIAEGYSVSREKKESFPLTVTSAQKNPTAFYLCASSRESFSYEQYFGPGTRLTVT.

CDR3 amino acids: CASTRGETGTQYF. CDR3 sequence (DNA): TGTGCCAGCACTAGGGGTGAGACGGGGACCCAGTACTTC. The V gene is TRBV6-5, the J gene TRBJ2-5, with D possibly matching TRBD1 (5 bases). The CDR3 is 13 residues long. V was cut by 7 bases and J by 7 bases, with 16 bases left in between. Germline V gene lookup returns CDR1 MNHEY and CDR2 SVGAGI.

In regard to this clone: The same CDR3 can be traced to other DNA sequences in this sample. CDR3 sequence: CASRGQGLNTEAFF. Written as DNA, the CDR3 is TGTGCCAGCCGAGGGCAGGGACTAAACACTGAAGCTTTCTTT. The chain employs TRBV6-5 and TRBJ1-1; TRBD1 is a possible D gene (5 bases). The CDR3 is 14 amino acids. Germline CDR1 and CDR2: MNHEY and SVGAGI. Trimming removed 8 bases from V and 2 bases from J, with 15 bases in between.

J is TRBJ1-2 and V is TRBV3-1 (or the pseudogene TRBV3-2), with D possibly matching TRBD1 (6 bases). CDR3 length: 15 amino acids. CDR1 is LGHDT and CDR2 is YNNKEL in the germline V gene (reference sequence). V shed 2 bases and J shed 4 bases, with 14 bases lying between them. The CDR3 sequence is CASSQRGGRGYGYTF. DNA of the CDR3: TGTGCCAGCAGCCAAAGGGGGGGGCGCGGCTATGGCTACACCTTC.

V is TRBV19 and J is TRBJ1-3; no reliable D call. Trimming stripped 5 bases from V and 6 bases from J, with 17 bases between. Germline V CDR1 and CDR2: LNHDA, SQIVND (reference sequence). This CDR3 contains 15 residues. The DNA for the CDR3 is TGTGCCAGTAGTCGAATAGAGAAGAGGGCAAACACCATATATTTT. This codes for CASSRIEKRANTIYF.

V gene TRBV3-1 (or the pseudogene TRBV3-2) combines with J gene TRBJ1-3, with 7 bases lining up with TRBD1. Unmatched junction bases numbered 6, after V lost 3 bases and J lost 4 bases. The CDR3 extends over 15 amino acids. Per the germline V gene, CDR1 is LGHDT and CDR2 is YNNKEL (reference sequence). The CDR3 DNA reads TGTGCCAGCAGCCAGGCTCAGGGGGGAGGAAACACCATATATTTT. Amino acid sequence: CASSQAQGGGNTIYF.

The chain is built from TRBV7-9 and TRBJ2-5; TRBD1 agrees at 10 bases. This CDR3 is 12 amino acids long. From germline, CDR1 is SEHNR and CDR2 FQNEAQ (reference sequence). J lost 5 bases, V lost 6 bases, and 0 bases had no gene match. DNA of the CDR3: TGTGCCAGCAGGGACAGGGGGGAGACCCAGTACTTC. Translating gives CASRDRGETQYF.

The V call is TRBV5-1, the J call TRBJ1-1, with D possibly being TRBD1 (5 bases). V was shortened by 0 bases and J by 4 bases, with 22 bases between the two germline ends. CDR1 is SGHRS and CDR2 is YFSETQ in the germline V gene. The CDR3 has 18 amino acids. CDR3 protein: CASSLAKGSGFLGTEAFF. CDR3 in DNA: TGCGCCAGCAGCTTGGCCAAGGGGTCAGGCTTCTTGGGCACTGAAGCTTTCTTT.

This clone was counted a few times. V and J are TRBV28 and TRBJ1-4; 7 bases map to TRBD1. After removal of 6 bases from V and 8 bases from J, the junction contained 9 bases not matched to a gene. The CDR3 length is 14 residues. The germline V gene has CDR1 MDHEN and CDR2 SYDVKM. The CDR3 loop is CASRPTGLNEKLFF. CDR3 coding DNA: TGTGCCAGCAGACCGACAGGGCTGAACGAAAAACTGTTTTTT.

The chain carries TRBV5-5 and TRBJ2-7; 7 bases are a match to TRBD2. J gave up 1 base and V 0 bases, and 4 bases lay outside the gene matches. This CDR3 has 15 residues. The germline CDR1 and CDR2 sequences are SGHKS and YYEKEE (reference sequence). In DNA, the CDR3 is TGTGCCAGCAGCTTGGCAAGCGGGGTATCCTACGAGCAGTACTTC. Residues: CASSLASGVSYEQYF.

This clone was recorded a few times. The chain uses TRBV30 and TRBJ2-5; 13 bases align to TRBD2. The germline gives CDR1 GTSNPN, CDR2 SVGIG (reference sequence). Losses at the gene ends were 4 bases for V and 2 bases for J; bases not matched to a gene: 4. This CDR3 is built from 15 residues. CDR3 bases: TGTGCCTGGACCCCGGGACTAGCGGGACAAGAGACCCAGTACTTC. It translates to CAWTPGLAGQETQYF.

CDR3 region: CASSYSRQSGVQGYTF. In DNA form, the CDR3 reads TGTGCCAGCAGTTATTCCCGTCAGTCGGGGGTACAAGGCTACACCTTC. The rearrangement links TRBV6-5 to TRBJ1-2; TRBD1 is a possible D gene (5 bases). V shed 3 bases and J shed 8 bases, with 22 bases lying between them. Germline V gene lookup returns CDR1 MNHEY and CDR2 SVGAGI. The CDR3 consists of 16 residues.

V is TRBV27 and J is TRBJ2-1; TRBD2 matches 12 bases. CDR1 and CDR2 (germline): MNHEY, SMNVEV (reference sequence). This CDR3 region has 18 residues. The J segment lost 2 bases and the V segment lost 2 bases, leaving 7 bases of the junction unmatched. This chain's CDR3 is CASSLRLAGGSPYNEQFF. DNA for the CDR3: TGTGCCAGCAGTTTAAGGCTAGCGGGAGGGTCACCCTACAATGAGCAGTTCTTC.

This chain links TRBV6-5 with TRBJ2-3, with a possible D match to TRBD2 (5 bases). The ends were cut back, 7 bases at V and 0 bases at J, with 11 bases in the middle. Germline assignment: CDR1 MNHEY and CDR2 SVGAGI. This CDR3 region has 14 residues. The CDR3 DNA sequence: TGTGCCAGCACGGGCGGGCCGAGCACAGATACGCAGTATTTT. Its protein product is CASTGGPSTDTQYF.

This rearrangement joins TRBV7-8 to TRBJ1-3, with 8 nucleotides matching TRBD1. The CDR3 extends over 17 amino acids. Germline V gene sequence: CDR1 SGHVS, CDR2 FQNEAQ. The V segment lost 2 bases and the J segment 1 base; nucleotides outside the gene matches: 7. The chain's CDR3 is CASSLQLGQGSGNTIYF. The CDR3 coding sequence is TGTGCCAGCAGCTTACAACTCGGACAGGGTTCTGGAAACACCATATATTTT.

This clone was seen a handful of times. The V and J genes are TRBV5-1 and TRBJ2-7, with TRBD1 identical over 9 bases. Trimming took 0 bases from V and 2 from J; bases not matched to a gene: 0. There are 14 residues in the CDR3. Germline lookup yields CDR1 SGHRS and CDR2 YFSETQ. CDR3 loop: CASSLGQGAYEQYF. The CDR3 nucleotides read TGCGCCAGCAGCTTGGGACAGGGGGCCTACGAGCAGTACTTC.

The chain recombines TRBV28 with TRBJ1-2, with TRBD1 as a possible D gene (6 bases). The V gene lost 1 base and the J gene lost 0 bases, with 15 bases spanning the gap. The CDR3 spans 17 residues. Germline lookup yields CDR1 MDHEN and CDR2 SYDVKM. In DNA, the CDR3 is TGTGCCAGCAGTTTATTTGGGGGGGGCCCATCTAACTATGGCTACACCTTC. Its protein product is CASSLFGGGPSNYGYTF.

V usage is TRBV2 and J usage is TRBJ1-3; 7 nucleotides agree with TRBD1. Unmatched junction bases numbered 6, after V lost 6 bases and J lost 1 base. CDR3 size: 15 residues. From germline, CDR1 is SNHLY and CDR2 FYNNEI. The CDR3 DNA reads TGTGCCAGCAGAAGCCGACAGGGTTCTGGAAACACCATATATTTT. Translated: CASRSRQGSGNTIYF.

This clone was detected once. The chain has TRBV28 and TRBJ2-3; D is perhaps TRBD2 (6 bases). Trimming shortened V by 2 bases and J by 2 bases, and 8 bases separated the two germline ends. Germline V gene sequence: CDR1 MDHEN, CDR2 SYDVKM. The CDR3 sequence is 14 residues long. CDR3 bases: TGTGCCAGCAGTTTAGGGGGGTACACAGATACGCAGTATTTT. Its protein is CASSLGGYTDTQYF.

The CDR3 nucleotides read TGTGCCAGCTCACCAGGGGACAGGGGGCTGAACTATGGCTACACCTTC. This sequence encodes CASSPGDRGLNYGYTF. The chain joins TRBV18 to TRBJ1-2, with 12 bases identical to TRBD1. The CDR3 has 16 amino acids. Trimming removed 2 bases from V and 2 bases from J; junction bases left unmatched: 3. Germline loops: CDR1 KGHSH, CDR2 LQKENI.